This is a list of T cell receptor beta chains from one sample in a study of response to subunit inactivated influenza vaccine. In TCRdb, the RT-PCR reads were re-called with MiXCR into one record per CDR3 protein. The sample contains about 800,000 distinct CDR3 sequences, 21% of which appear only once. The sample was PBMCs from blood, taken more than 4 days after vaccination. Receptor source: a man aged 45-60 years who received an inactivated influenza vaccine. Both conserved end residues are part of each CDR3. D genes are given only for firm matches. Rows give clone size only sometimes, using once, few, many, or a class for an expanded clone.

j_call clone_size d_call v_call cdr3_nt cdr3_aa
TRBJ2-3 many NA TRBV20-1 TGCAGTGCTTACCCTCCGGGCGGGAGCACAGATACGCAGTATTTT CSAYPPGGSTDTQYF
TRBJ2-2 NA TRBD2 TRBV6-5 TGTGCCAGCAGTTACTACGCGGGACTAGCGATAGAGGGCACCGGGGAGCTGTTTTTT CASSYYAGLAIEGTGELFF
TRBJ1-1 NA NA TRBV2 TGTGCCAGCGGGATTACGACAGGGAACACTGAAGCTTTCTTT CASGITTGNTEAFF
TRBJ2-1 few NA TRBV29-1 TGCAGCGTTGAAATTGCTGAAGCGGATCTCCTGGGTGAGCAGTTCTTC CSVEIAEADLLGEQFF
TRBJ1-2 few NA TRBV25-1 TGTGCCAGTGCCTGGGCCTATGGCTACACCTTC CASAWAYGYTF
TRBJ1-2 few TRBD1 TRBV6-5 TGTGCCAGCAGTTACTCGGGACAGGGGGGAGGTGGCTACACCTTC CASSYSGQGGGGYTF
TRBJ2-1 many TRBD1 TRBV4-2 TGTGCCAGCAGCCAAGATCGGGGGACAGGGATCAATGAGCAGTTCTTC CASSQDRGTGINEQFF
TRBJ2-7 NA NA TRBV7-9 TGTGCCAGCAGCTTAGCGGGGGTTGATGGGCTCGAGCAGTACTTC CASSLAGVDGLEQYF
TRBJ1-6 NA NA TRBV11-2 TGTGCCAGCAGCCCGGGACCGCGGAGTACCCTCCACTTT CASSPGPRSTLHF
TRBJ1-5 few NA TRBV20-1 TGCAGTGCTGGCAGGGATAGCAATCAGCCCCAGCATTTT CSAGRDSNQPQHF
TRBJ1-2 NA NA TRBV4-2 TGTGCCAGCAGCCAAGAACCGGGGCCGACCCTCTATGGCTACACCTTC CASSQEPGPTLYGYTF
TRBJ2-7 few TRBD2 TRBV11-2 TGTGCCAGCAGAAGTCTAGCGGGGTTTCATTTTAAGTACTTC CASRSLAGFHFKYF
TRBJ2-5 NA TRBD2 TRBV12-3/TRBV12-4 TGTGCCAGCAGTCAAGTAGCGGGGGGTCGAGAGACCCAGTACTTC CASSQVAGGRETQYF
TRBJ1-1 NA TRBD1 TRBV12-3/TRBV12-4 TGTGCCAGCAGTTTAGGCGGTGGCAGGGGGCGGACTGAAGCTTTCTTT CASSLGGGRGRTEAFF
TRBJ1-1 many NA TRBV6-1 TGTGCCAGCAATCTTTACGGGGGGGTGAACACTGAAGCTTTCTTT CASNLYGGVNTEAFF
TRBJ2-6 NA NA TRBV5-1 TGCGCCAGCAGCTTAAGATTCTCTGGGGCCAACGTCCTGACTTTC CASSLRFSGANVLTF
TRBJ2-7 once NA TRBV18 TGTGCCAGCTCACCCCCCGTAGGACGGGACGGCTCCTACGAGCAGTACTTC CASSPPVGRDGSYEQYF
TRBJ2-1 NA NA TRBV7-3 TGTGCCAGCAGTTTTCAGGGCACGGGGAATGAGCAGTTCTTC CASSFQGTGNEQFF
TRBJ2-2 NA NA TRBV6-2/TRBV6-3 TGTGCCAGCAGTGCGACCTCACCCGGGGAGCTGTTTTTT CASSATSPGELFF
TRBJ2-4 few TRBD2 TRBV7-8 TGTGCCAGCAGCTCTGTCAGCGGGGGGGGGATGGCCAAAAACATTCAGTACTTC CASSSVSGGGMAKNIQYF
TRBJ2-1 many TRBD1 TRBV15 TGTGCCACCAGCGCCAGACAGGGGTCCGGCGTTGAGCAGTTCTTC CATSARQGSGVEQFF
TRBJ2-5 NA NA TRBV7-2 TGTGCCAGCAGCTCCCCCGGGGCCGCAGTTGGGACCCAGTACTTC CASSSPGAAVGTQYF
TRBJ2-2 NA TRBD2 TRBV4-2 TGTGCCAGCAGCCCACTAGCGGGGGGGCGCACCGGGGAGCTGTTTTTT CASSPLAGGRTGELFF
TRBJ2-3 NA NA TRBV3-1 TGTGCCAGCAGCCGATGGGGCGAAGGCTGGGCCACAGATACGCAGTATTTT CASSRWGEGWATDTQYF
TRBJ2-7 few TRBD2 TRBV29-1 TGCAGCGTTATTAGCGGGAGTAGCGACGAGCAGTACTTC CSVISGSSDEQYF
TRBJ2-7 NA NA TRBV18 TGTGCCAGCTCATACGACAGGTCCTCCTACGAGCAGTACTTC CASSYDRSSYEQYF
TRBJ2-7 NA NA TRBV7-8 TGTGCCAGCACCGCCGGAGCAGGGGAGGGTTCCTACGAGCAGTACTTC CASTAGAGEGSYEQYF
TRBJ1-2 few NA TRBV6-5 TGTGCCAGCAGAGGACAGCGCCGTGGCTACACCTTC CASRGQRRGYTF
TRBJ1-1 few NA TRBV20-1 TGCAGTGCTAGAGATCAGGGACGGATGAACACTGAAGCTTTCTTT CSARDQGRMNTEAFF
TRBJ2-1 few TRBD2 TRBV30 TGTGCCTGGAGTCGGAGGACTAGCGGGAATGAGCAGTTCTTC CAWSRRTSGNEQFF
TRBJ2-3 many TRBD2 TRBV3-1 TGTGCCAGCAGCCGGACTAGCCGCACAGATACGCAGTATTTT CASSRTSRTDTQYF
TRBJ2-7 NA TRBD2 TRBV20-1 TGCAGTGCCCAAGCTCCGGGCCCGACTAGCGGGGGTTCCTACGAGCAGTACTTC CSAQAPGPTSGGSYEQYF
TRBJ2-1 NA TRBD1 TRBV4-3 TGCGCCAGCAGCCAAGTTCGGACAGGGCACAATGAGCAGTTCTTC CASSQVRTGHNEQFF
TRBJ2-5 many NA TRBV20-1 TGCAGTGCTAGGAGCCCCACGGGCTTCCAAGAGACCCAGTACTTC CSARSPTGFQETQYF
TRBJ2-3 NA TRBD2 TRBV20-1 TGCAGTGCCCCGGGACTAGTGCCAGATACGCAGTATTTT CSAPGLVPDTQYF
TRBJ2-1 NA TRBD2 TRBV5-1 TGCGCCAGCAGTCATGGACTAGCGGGAGTCTCCTACAATGAGCAGTTCTTC CASSHGLAGVSYNEQFF
TRBJ2-4 many NA TRBV20-1 TGCAGTGCTAGAACGCCGCGGGATCCAGAAGCCAAAAACATTCAGTACTTC CSARTPRDPEAKNIQYF
TRBJ2-1 few NA TRBV20-1 TGCAGTGCTCCGAAAACGGGAGTCACCAATGAGCAGTTCTTC CSAPKTGVTNEQFF
TRBJ2-7 NA TRBD2 TRBV5-1 TGCGCCAGCAGCCCAGGTGGGACTAGCGGGAACTACGAGCAGTACTTC CASSPGGTSGNYEQYF
TRBJ2-3 NA TRBD2 TRBV7-2 TGTGCCAGCAGCGCCAAGTGGGGACGGGGGGGGACAGATACGCAGTATTTT CASSAKWGRGGTDTQYF
TRBJ2-1 NA NA TRBV11-2 TGTGCCAGCAGCTTAGACCCACCGGCCTACAATGAGCAGTTCTTC CASSLDPPAYNEQFF
TRBJ2-1 NA NA TRBV27 TGTGCCAGCAGTTTAGAGGCGGTCCCCACCTACAATGAGCAGTTCTTC CASSLEAVPTYNEQFF
TRBJ2-2 NA TRBD2 TRBV5-5 TGTGCCAGCAGGAGAAGCGGGGGGGCCGCCACCGGGGAGCTGTTTTTT CASRRSGGAATGELFF
TRBJ2-7 few TRBD1 TRBV7-2 TGTGCCAGCCAGGGACAGGGAATCTACGAGCAGTACTTC CASQGQGIYEQYF
TRBJ2-1 NA TRBD2 TRBV5-1 TGCGCCAGCTCAGGGACTAGCGTCCACAATGAGCAGTTCTTC CASSGTSVHNEQFF